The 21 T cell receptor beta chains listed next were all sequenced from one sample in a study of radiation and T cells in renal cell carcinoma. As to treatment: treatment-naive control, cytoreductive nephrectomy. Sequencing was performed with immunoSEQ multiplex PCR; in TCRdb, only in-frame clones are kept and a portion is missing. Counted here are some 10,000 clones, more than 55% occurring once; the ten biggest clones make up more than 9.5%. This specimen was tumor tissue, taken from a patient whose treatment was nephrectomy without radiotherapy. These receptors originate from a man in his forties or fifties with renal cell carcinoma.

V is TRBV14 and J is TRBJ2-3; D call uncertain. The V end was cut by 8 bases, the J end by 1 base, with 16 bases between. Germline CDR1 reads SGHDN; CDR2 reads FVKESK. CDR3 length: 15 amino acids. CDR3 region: CASGPGNSGTDTQYF. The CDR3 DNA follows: TGTGCCAGCGGACCCGGAAATAGTGGCACAGATACGCAGTATTTT.

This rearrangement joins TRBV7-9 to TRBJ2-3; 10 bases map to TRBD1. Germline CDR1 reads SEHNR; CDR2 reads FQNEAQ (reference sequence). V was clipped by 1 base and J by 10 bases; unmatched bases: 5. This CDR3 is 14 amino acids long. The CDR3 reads CASSLGDRGSAQYF. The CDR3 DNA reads TGTGCCAGCAGCTTAGGGGACAGGGGATCTGCGCAGTATTTT.

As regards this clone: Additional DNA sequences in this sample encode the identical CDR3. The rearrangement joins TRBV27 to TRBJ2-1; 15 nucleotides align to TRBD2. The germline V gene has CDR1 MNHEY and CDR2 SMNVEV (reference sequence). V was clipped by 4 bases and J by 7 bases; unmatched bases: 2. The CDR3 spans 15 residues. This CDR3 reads CASSSGTSGRNEQFF. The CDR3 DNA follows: TGTGCCAGCAGTTCCGGGACTAGCGGGAGGAATGAGCAGTTCTTC.

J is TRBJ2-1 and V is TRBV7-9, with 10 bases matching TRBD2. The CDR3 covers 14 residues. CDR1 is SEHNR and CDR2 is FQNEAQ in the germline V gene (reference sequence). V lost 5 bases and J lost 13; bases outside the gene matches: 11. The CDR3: CASSPGVGTSDQFF. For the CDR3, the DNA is TGTGCCAGCAGCCCGGGGGTAGGGACTAGCGACCAGTTCTTC.

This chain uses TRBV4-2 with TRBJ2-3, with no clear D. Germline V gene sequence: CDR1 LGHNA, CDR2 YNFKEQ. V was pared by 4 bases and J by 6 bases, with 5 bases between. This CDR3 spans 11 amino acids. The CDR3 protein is CASSRGDTQYF. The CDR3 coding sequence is TGTGCCAGCAGCCGTGGGGATACGCAGTATTTT.

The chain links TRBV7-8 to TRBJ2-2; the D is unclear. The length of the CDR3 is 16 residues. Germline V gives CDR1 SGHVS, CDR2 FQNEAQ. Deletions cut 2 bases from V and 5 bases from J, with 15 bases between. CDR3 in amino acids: CASSLHSPWLTGELFF. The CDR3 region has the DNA TGTGCCAGCAGCTTACACAGTCCCTGGCTGACCGGGGAGCTGTTTTTT.

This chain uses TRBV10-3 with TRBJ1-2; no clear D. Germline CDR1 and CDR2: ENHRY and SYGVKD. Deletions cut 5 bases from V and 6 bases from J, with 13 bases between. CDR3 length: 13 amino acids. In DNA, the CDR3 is TGTGCCATCAGTCCGCAGCCCCGCGATGGCTACACCTTC. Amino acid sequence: CAISPQPRDGYTF.

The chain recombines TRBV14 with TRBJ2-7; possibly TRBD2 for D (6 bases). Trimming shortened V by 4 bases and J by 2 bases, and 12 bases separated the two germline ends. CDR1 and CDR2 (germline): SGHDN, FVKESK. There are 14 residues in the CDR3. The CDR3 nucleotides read TGTGCCAGCAGCCCTGGGGACTTTCCCTACGAGCAGTACTTC. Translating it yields CASSPGDFPYEQYF.

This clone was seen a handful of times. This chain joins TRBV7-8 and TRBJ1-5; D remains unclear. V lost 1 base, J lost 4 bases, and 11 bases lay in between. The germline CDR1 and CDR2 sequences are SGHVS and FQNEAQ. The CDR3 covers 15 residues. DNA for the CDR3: TGTGCCAGCAGCTTAGAGGTGTTAGGAAATCAGCCCCAGCATTTT. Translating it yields CASSLEVLGNQPQHF.

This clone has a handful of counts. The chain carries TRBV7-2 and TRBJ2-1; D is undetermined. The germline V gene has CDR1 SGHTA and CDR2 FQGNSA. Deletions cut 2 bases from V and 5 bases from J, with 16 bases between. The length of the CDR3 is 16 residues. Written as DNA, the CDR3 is TGTGCCAGCAGCTTACGGTTCGGGCAGCCAGACAATGAGCAGTTCTTC. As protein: CASSLRFGQPDNEQFF.

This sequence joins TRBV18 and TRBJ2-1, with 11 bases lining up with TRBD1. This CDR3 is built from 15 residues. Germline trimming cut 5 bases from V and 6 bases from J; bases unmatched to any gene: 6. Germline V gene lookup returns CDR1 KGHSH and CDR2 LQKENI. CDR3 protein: CASSISGTGGNEQFF. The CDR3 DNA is TGTGCCAGCTCAATCTCCGGGACAGGGGGCAATGAGCAGTTCTTC.

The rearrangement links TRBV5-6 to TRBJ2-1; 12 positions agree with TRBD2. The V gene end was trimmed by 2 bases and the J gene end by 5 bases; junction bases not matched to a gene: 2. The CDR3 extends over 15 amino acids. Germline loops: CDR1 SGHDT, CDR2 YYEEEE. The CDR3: CASSFRLAGDNEQFF. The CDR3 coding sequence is TGTGCCAGCAGCTTTCGACTAGCGGGAGACAATGAGCAGTTCTTC.

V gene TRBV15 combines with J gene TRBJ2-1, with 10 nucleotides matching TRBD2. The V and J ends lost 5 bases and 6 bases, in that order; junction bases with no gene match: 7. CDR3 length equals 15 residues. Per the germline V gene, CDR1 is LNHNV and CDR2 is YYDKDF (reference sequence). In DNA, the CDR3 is TGTGCCACCAGCGCCCGAACTAGCGGGATCAATGAGCAGTTCTTC. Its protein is CATSARTSGINEQFF.

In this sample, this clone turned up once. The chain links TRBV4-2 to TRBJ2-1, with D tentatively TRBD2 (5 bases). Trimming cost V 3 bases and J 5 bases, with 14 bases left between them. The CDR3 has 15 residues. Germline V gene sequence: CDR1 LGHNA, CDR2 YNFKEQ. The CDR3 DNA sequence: TGTGCCAGCAGCCAGGGAGCGGAGGCCCACAATGAGCAGTTCTTC. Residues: CASSQGAEAHNEQFF.

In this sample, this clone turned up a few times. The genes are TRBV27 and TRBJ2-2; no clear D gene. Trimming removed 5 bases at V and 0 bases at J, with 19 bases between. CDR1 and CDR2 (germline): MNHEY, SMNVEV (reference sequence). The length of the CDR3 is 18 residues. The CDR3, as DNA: TGTGCCAGCAGTACCTTTTCAGCCGTGGCCTCGAACACCGGGGAGCTGTTTTTT. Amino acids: CASSTFSAVASNTGELFF.

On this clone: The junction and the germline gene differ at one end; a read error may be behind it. The CDR3 sequence is CASSQEIVEALGF. The CDR3 DNA follows: TGCGCCAGCAGCCAAGAAATCGTCGAGGCTCTAGGCTTC. This chain connects TRBV4-1 to TRBJ1-2, with D uncertain. In germline, CDR1 is MGHRA, CDR2 YSYEKL. This CDR3 has 13 residues.

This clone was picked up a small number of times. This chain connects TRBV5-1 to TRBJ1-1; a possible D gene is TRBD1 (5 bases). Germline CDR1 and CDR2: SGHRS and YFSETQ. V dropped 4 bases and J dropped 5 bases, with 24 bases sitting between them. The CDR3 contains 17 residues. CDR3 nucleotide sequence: TGCGCCAGCAGCCGACTAAGTTCGGACACGCGGAATACTGAAGCTTTCTTT. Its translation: CASSRLSSDTRNTEAFF. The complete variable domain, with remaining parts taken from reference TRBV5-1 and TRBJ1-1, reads KAGVTQTPRYLIKTRGQQVTLSCSPISGHRSVSWYQQTPGQGLQFLFEYFSETQRNKGNFPGRFSGRQFSNSRSEMNVSTLELGDSALYLCASSRLSSDTRNTEAFFGQGTRLTVV.

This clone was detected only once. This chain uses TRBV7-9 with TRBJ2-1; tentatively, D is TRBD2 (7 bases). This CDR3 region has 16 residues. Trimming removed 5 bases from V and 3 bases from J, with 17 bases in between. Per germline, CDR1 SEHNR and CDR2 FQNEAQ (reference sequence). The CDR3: CASSESGGGVYNEQFF. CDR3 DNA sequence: TGTGCCAGCAGCGAGAGCGGAGGGGGGGTCTACAATGAGCAGTTCTTC.

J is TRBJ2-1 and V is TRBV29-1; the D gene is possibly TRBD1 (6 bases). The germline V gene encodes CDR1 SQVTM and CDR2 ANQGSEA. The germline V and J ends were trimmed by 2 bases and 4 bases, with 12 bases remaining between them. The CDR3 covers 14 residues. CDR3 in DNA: TGCAGCGTTGAAAGAGTGGACAGTTACAATGAGCAGTTCTTC. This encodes CSVERVDSYNEQFF.

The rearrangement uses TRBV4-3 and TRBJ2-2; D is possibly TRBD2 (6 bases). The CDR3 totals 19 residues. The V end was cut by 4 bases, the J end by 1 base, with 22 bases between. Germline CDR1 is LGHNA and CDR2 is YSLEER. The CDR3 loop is CASSLGYPGGILNTGELFF. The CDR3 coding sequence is TGCGCCAGCAGCCTAGGTTACCCCGGCGGGATCCTGAACACCGGGGAGCTGTTTTTT.

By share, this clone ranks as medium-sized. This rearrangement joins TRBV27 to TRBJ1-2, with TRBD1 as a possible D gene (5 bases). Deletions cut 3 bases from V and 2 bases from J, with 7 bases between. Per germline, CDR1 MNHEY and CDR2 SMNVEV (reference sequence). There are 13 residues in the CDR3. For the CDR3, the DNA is TGTGCCAGCAGTTTTTCAGGGAACTATGGCTACACCTTC. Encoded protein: CASSFSGNYGYTF.